Below are 21 T cell receptor beta chains sequenced from a single sample in a study of blood T cell repertoires in COVID-19. Using immunoSEQ multiplex PCR, the repertoire was profiled, and TCRdb retains in-frame clones only, with some absent. This table holds fewer than 200,000 clones, 83% found once. The sample was peripheral blood. The source of these receptors is a human donor in a cohort sampled during active COVID-19.

The chain uses TRBV10-2 and TRBJ2-7; 9 bases align to TRBD1. The ends lost 6 bases at V and 0 bases at J; junction bases unmatched: 6. Germline lookup yields CDR1 WSHSY and CDR2 SAAADI. CDR3 length: 15 residues. The CDR3 spells CASSEGQGPSYEQYF. CDR3 DNA: TGCGCCAGCAGCGAGGGACAGGGCCCCTCCTACGAGCAGTACTTC.

The chain is built from TRBV19 and TRBJ2-7; 12 bases agree with TRBD2. The CDR3 runs to 15 residues. V was clipped by 7 bases and J by 2 bases; unmatched bases: 6. Germline V lookup: CDR1 LNHDA, CDR2 SQIVND (reference sequence). CDR3 sequence: CASTPLAGGAYEQYF. For the CDR3, the DNA is TGTGCCAGTACACCGCTAGCGGGAGGGGCCTACGAGCAGTACTTC.

This chain joins TRBV7-3 and TRBJ2-1; 7 nucleotides align to TRBD2. The CDR3 loop spans 15 amino acids. Germline V gene sequence: CDR1 SGHTA, CDR2 FQGTGA. The junction had 10 bases not matched to a gene; V was cut back by 5 bases and J by 6 bases. In DNA form, the CDR3 reads TGTGCCAGCAGCAAAAGCGGGACCACCTCCAATGAGCAGTTCTTC. It yields the protein CASSKSGTTSNEQFF.

V and J are TRBV7-9 and TRBJ1-1, with TRBD1 matching 10 bases. The CDR3 has 17 amino acids. The trim removed 3 bases at V and 5 bases at J, leaving 12 bases unmatched. Germline V gene sequence: CDR1 SEHNR, CDR2 FQNEAQ (reference sequence). DNA of the CDR3: TGTGCCAGCAGCTTGACCGGGACAGGGGCCCTTGGGACTGAAGCTTTCTTT. It yields the protein CASSLTGTGALGTEAFF.

The CDR3 bases are TGTGCCAGCTCACCGTCGACAGGGGGGTTGAGCACTGAAGCTTTCTTT. This encodes CASSPSTGGLSTEAFF. The chain joins TRBV18 to TRBJ1-1, with 9 nucleotides matching TRBD1. The germline gives CDR1 KGHSH, CDR2 LQKENI. The CDR3 is made up of 16 amino acids. J gave up 4 bases and V 3 bases, and 9 bases lay outside the gene matches. Looking up the rest from reference TRBV18 and TRBJ1-1 gives the full variable domain: NAGVMQNPRHLVRRRGQEARLRCSPMKGHSHVYWYRQLPEEGLKFMVYLQKENIIDESGMPKERFSAEFPKEGPSILRIQQVVRGDSAAYFCASSPSTGGLSTEAFFGQGTRLTVV.

The V call is TRBV12-5, the J call TRBJ2-7; D perhaps matches TRBD1 (6 bases). Germline-derived CDR1 and CDR2 are LGHNT and FRNRAP. The CDR3 contains 11 residues. Trimming removed 4 bases at V and 6 bases at J, with 7 bases between. This chain's CDR3 is CASGSRGEQYF. The CDR3 bases are TGTGCTAGTGGTTCCAGGGGCGAGCAGTACTTC.

With respect to this clone: This sample includes further DNA sequences coding for the same CDR3. V gene TRBV4-3 combines with J gene TRBJ2-7; TRBD1 aligns across 9 bases. Germline-derived CDR1 and CDR2 are LGHNA and YSLEER. The length of the CDR3 is 15 residues. V gave up 3 bases and J gave up 5 bases; unmatched junction bases: 8. CDR3 amino acids: CASSHADRGINEQYF. The CDR3 nucleotides are TGCGCCAGCAGCCATGCGGACAGGGGAATTAACGAGCAGTACTTC.

This clone showed up just a few times. The chain employs TRBV28 and TRBJ1-1; 7 positions agree with TRBD1. Germline trimming cut 3 bases from V and 0 bases from J; bases unmatched to any gene: 7. CDR1 and CDR2 from the germline V gene are MDHEN and SYDVKM. The length of the CDR3 is 16 residues. The CDR3 spells CASSFPRTGMNTEAFF. The CDR3 bases are TGTGCCAGCAGTTTCCCTCGGACAGGAATGAACACTGAAGCTTTCTTT.

V usage is TRBV10-3 and J usage is TRBJ1-5; no clear D. Trimming left V 3 bases short and J 2 bases short, with 5 bases between. The CDR3 is 13 residues long. Germline assignment: CDR1 ENHRY and CDR2 SYGVKD. The CDR3 DNA sequence: TGTGCCATCAGTGACACTGGCAATCAGCCCCAGCATTTT. Amino acid sequence: CAISDTGNQPQHF.

The chain links TRBV4-1 to TRBJ2-6; D remains ambiguous. Per the germline V gene, CDR1 is MGHRA and CDR2 is YSYEKL. Trimming took 0 bases from V and 1 from J, leaving 4 bases between them. The CDR3 is 15 residues long. The chain's CDR3 is CASSQDQSGANVLTF. CDR3 nucleotide sequence: TGCGCCAGCAGCCAAGATCAGTCTGGGGCCAACGTCCTGACTTTC.

The chain employs TRBV7-3 and TRBJ1-6; TRBD1 aligns across 11 bases. The junction had 4 bases not matched to a gene; V was cut back by 5 bases and J by 7 bases. Germline V gene sequence: CDR1 SGHTA, CDR2 FQGTGA. The CDR3 is 15 amino acids. The CDR3 loop reads CASSEDRGPNSPLHF. CDR3 nucleotide sequence: TGTGCCAGCAGCGAGGACAGGGGGCCCAATTCACCCCTCCACTTT.

CDR3 DNA sequence: TGTGCCAGCACCCCGACAGGGACCTACGAGCAGTACTTC. Its protein product is CASTPTGTYEQYF. The V and J genes are TRBV12-3 or TRBV12-4 and TRBJ2-7; TRBD1 aligns across 7 bases. The length of the CDR3 is 13 residues. Trimming at V came to 7 bases and at J to 2 bases, leaving 5 bases not matched to a gene.

V is TRBV15 and J is TRBJ2-1; 9 bases fit TRBD1. This CDR3 region has 14 residues. The V segment lost 6 bases and the J segment 1 base; nucleotides outside the gene matches: 1. CDR1 is LNHNV and CDR2 is YYDKDF in the germline V gene (reference sequence). CDR3 protein: CATRGQGSYNEQFF. Here the CDR3 DNA reads TGTGCCACCAGGGGACAGGGATCCTACAATGAGCAGTTCTTC.

With respect to this clone: At one end the junction does not follow the germline gene, possibly because of a read error. The V call is TRBV18, the J call TRBJ2-7, with D possibly TRBD1 on 5 matching bases. This CDR3 spans 13 amino acids. Germline V gives CDR1 KGHSH, CDR2 LQKENI. The DNA of the CDR3 is TGTGCCAGCTCACCAGCGACAGAGTACGGGCAGTACTTC. This gives the protein CASSPATEYGQYF.

The chain is built from TRBV14 and TRBJ2-1; the match to TRBD2 covers 8 bases. After removal of 4 bases from V and 2 bases from J, the junction contained 1 base not matched to a gene. The CDR3 runs to 14 residues. Germline CDR1 and CDR2: SGHDN and FVKESK. The CDR3 DNA reads TGTGCCAGCAGCCCGGGGGGGCCCTACAATGAGCAGTTCTTC. This sequence encodes CASSPGGPYNEQFF. The full variable domain, in which reference TRBV14 and TRBJ2-1 provide the parts outside the CDR3, is EAGVTQFPSHSVIEKGQTVTLRCDPISGHDNLYWYRRVMGKEIKFLLHFVKESKQDESGMPNNRFLAERTGGTYSTLKVQPAELEDSGVYFCASSPGGPYNEQFFGPGTRLTVL.

This clone was recorded once. The CDR3 spells CASSADNYNEQFF. The CDR3 DNA sequence: TGTGCCAGCAGCGCGGACAACTACAATGAGCAGTTCTTC. This chain links TRBV11-2 with TRBJ2-1; the D gene is possibly TRBD1 (5 bases). This CDR3 is 13 amino acids long. The V gene's germline CDR1 is SGHAT and CDR2 FQNNGV. V gave up 5 bases and J gave up 3 bases, with 8 bases separating them.

The chain is built from TRBV4-3 and TRBJ1-1; 7 bases fit TRBD1. The CDR3 spans 15 residues. V was clipped by 1 base and J by 0 bases; unmatched bases: 2. Looked up from germline, CDR1 is LGHNA and CDR2 is YSLEER. As DNA, the CDR3 is TGCGCCAGCAGCCAAGGGACAGGCCTGAACACTGAAGCTTTCTTT. It translates to CASSQGTGLNTEAFF.

J is TRBJ2-1 and V is TRBV5-1; weak D call: TRBD1 (6 bases). This CDR3 spans 13 amino acids. Deletions cut 4 bases from V and 4 bases from J, with 9 bases between. Germline loops: CDR1 SGHRS, CDR2 YFSETQ. The CDR3 DNA reads as TGCGCCAGCAGCACCGGACAGTACAATGAGCAGTTCTTC. Amino acids: CASSTGQYNEQFF.

V usage is TRBV7-2 and J usage is TRBJ1-6; the match to TRBD1 covers 11 bases. Germline lookup yields CDR1 SGHTA and CDR2 FQGNSA. V lost 5 bases to trimming and J lost 8 bases; unmatched junction nucleotides: 5. There are 15 residues in the CDR3. Written as DNA, the CDR3 is TGTGCCAGCAGCCCGGACAGGGGGCCCGATTCACCCCTCCACTTT. This encodes CASSPDRGPDSPLHF.

Note on this clone: This CDR3 is also generated by other DNA sequences in the sample. The V call is TRBV5-4, the J call TRBJ2-7; D gene unclear. V was pared by 1 base and J by 1 base, with 9 bases between. The CDR3 sequence is 14 residues long. Germline lookup yields CDR1 SGHNT and CDR2 YYREEE (reference sequence). The CDR3 DNA sequence: TGTGCCAGCAGCTTGTCCGGGTCGTCCTACGAGCAGTACTTC. Protein sequence: CASSLSGSSYEQYF.

The chain carries TRBV28 and TRBJ1-4; no definite D call. The V gene's germline CDR1 is MDHEN and CDR2 SYDVKM. CDR3 length: 15 residues. The V end lost 5 bases, the J end lost 0 bases, and 10 bases lay between the germline ends. The CDR3 reads CASSTVSATNEKLFF. The CDR3 DNA reads as TGTGCCAGCAGTACGGTTTCTGCAACTAATGAAAAACTGTTTTTT.